Sequencing of this T cell receptor (beta chain) was carried out in a study of preoperative IRX-2 immunotherapy in early breast cancer (dated by TCRdb to the late 2010s). This specimen's treatment or condition label, interpreted: preoperative locoregional IRX-2 cytokine immunotherapy. The samples were obtained from a phase Ib study that tested preoperative, locoregional IRX-2 cytokine immunotherapy meant to prime immune responses. Patients with early-stage breast cancer who were given IRX-2 before surgery served as donors. Library preparation employed the immunoSEQ multiplex PCR assay. Entries here come from immuneACCESS through TCRdb and include only in-frame sequences with V and J called. Some clones fail to appear in such tables; in the studies checked, an unresolved V gene covers under half of the shortfall, and the cause of the remainder is unknown. This sample is represented by under 15,000 clones; more than 75% of them were singletons. The ten largest clones represent approximately 30% of the sample.

Taken from cysteine to phenylalanine, the CDR3 has 14 residues. The kept DNA is CDR3 alone, 42 bases in frame from the first base. V sheds 4 bases and J sheds 0 bases, leaving 7 bases between their ends. CDR1 MNHEY and CDR2 SVGAGI were looked up in the germline V gene. In regard to this clone: Its antigen is still unknown. One base away there is no much larger clone; base qualities are not given.

Rearrangement joined TRBV6-5 to TRBJ1-3; the D region possibly corresponds to TRBD1 (6 bases align). This receptor was obtained from a human donor with breast cancer. The biological material was taken from a patient treated with IRX-2 immunotherapy. This receptor carries the CDR3 CASSSQGSGNTIYF. The nucleotide sequence is TGTGCCAGCAGTTCACAGGGCTCTGGAAACACCATATATTTT.